This TCR beta chain appears in the sequencing data of a study of T cells in Graves' hyperthyroidism and ophthalmopathy. Points from the study as a whole: Blood samples included most of the expanded thyroid clonotypes exceeding 0.001. Model output signaled ophthalmopathy a median roughly six months ahead of onset.

In germline, CDR1 is SGHRS, CDR2 YFSETQ. CDR3 size: 16 residues. Patients aged 18 to 65 had newly diagnosed hyperthyroidism lasting under 2 months. The CDR3 regions of TCR beta were amplified from RNA transcripts. A set of HTBI primers served as the primers for a first-round RT-PCR of the TCR CDR3. TCRdb re-called the multiplex PCR reads with MiXCR, one entry per CDR3 protein. Found here are 650,000 to 850,000 distinct CDR3 sequences, approximately 18% of them singletons; the top ten hold about a sixth. This clonotype was picked up one time. The antigen remains unidentified. Since a much larger clone is just one base distant, this may be a read error.

The chain has TRBV5-1 and TRBJ1-1; D may be TRBD1 (6 bases). Specimen: blood. The receptor was derived from a woman in her 50s with Graves' hyperthyroidism that later progressed to Graves' ophthalmopathy. CDR3: CASSLGGGRPNTEALF. The DNA for the CDR3 is TGCGCCAGCAGCTTGGGTGGGGGCCGCCCGAACACTGAAGCTCTCTTT.